This note documents a single T cell receptor beta chain sequence. This entry belongs to a study of blood T cell repertoires in COVID-19. The wider study: Spain, Italy and the United States supplied samples that represented acute and convalescent COVID-19. In each case, the material was cDNA or gDNA derived from T cells, B-cell-depleted T cells, or PBMCs.

The CDR3 is made up of 15 amino acids. Looked up from germline, CDR1 is SGHRS and CDR2 is YFSETQ. V was clipped by 4 bases and J by 1 base, with 12 bases between them. Some clones are missing from TCRdb's copy, which holds only in-frame ones; the method was immunoSEQ multiplex PCR. This sample carries about 270,000 clones, more than 80% of them seen once, and the ten largest clones take 4.1%. Ages ranged from roughly 18 to 100 years, with residence in more than 20 US areas. The sample consisted of PBMCs or T cells enriched from blood (not recorded which). This chain connects TRBV5-1 to TRBJ2-1; D is uncertain. This TCR was recovered from a woman aged 25 to 39 with acute COVID-19. Here the CDR3 DNA reads TGCGCCAGCAGCCCGTCTTTGTATTCCTACAATGAGCAGTTCTTC. It encodes CASSPSLYSYNEQFF.